This T cell receptor beta chain was recorded in a study of blood T cell repertoires in COVID-19. For the study at large: Both acute and convalescent COVID-19 samples were obtained from the United States, Italy and Spain. In each case, the material was cDNA or gDNA derived from T cells, B-cell-depleted T cells, or PBMCs.

The CDR3 loop spans 14 amino acids. Trimming left V 3 bases short and J 0 bases short, with 6 bases between. Germline CDR1 and CDR2: SGDLS and YYNGEE. Per the original data handling: Amplified reference gene primers provided the basis for estimating nucleated cell counts. Sequencing was performed with immunoSEQ multiplex PCR; in TCRdb, only in-frame clones are kept and a portion is missing. The DNA gave D and trimming, while V, J and clone size come from that table. The sample has 100,000 to 120,000 clones; approximately 67% are singletons. Sequencing input: peripheral blood. The chain carries TRBV9 and TRBJ1-4; D not resolved. This TCR came from an older woman with acute or convalescent COVID-19. The CDR3 loop is CASSATTTNEKLFF. The CDR3, as DNA: TGTGCCAGCAGCGCCACTACAACTAATGAAAAACTGTTTTTT.